One and the same sample provided the 14 T cell receptor beta chains below, sequenced in a study of early T cells in non-severe SARS-CoV-2 infection. TCRdb analysed the 5' RACE reads with MiXCR anew, one entry per CDR3 protein. The sample holds about 72,000 distinct CDR3 sequences, around 9% seen once. Sequencing input: whole blood. The receptors were sampled from an adult who was a healthcare worker with PCR-confirmed SARS-CoV-2 infection or an uninfected control (not recorded which).

This clonotype was detected a few times. This rearrangement joins TRBV5-4 to TRBJ2-1; 11 bases are a match to TRBD1. The germline CDR1 and CDR2 sequences are SGHNT and YYREEE (reference sequence). The CDR3 totals 13 residues. With 3 bases clipped from V and 7 bases from J, the junction kept 0 bases outside the gene matches. CDR3 sequence reads: CASSWDRGNEQFF. The CDR3 bases are TGTGCCAGCAGCTGGGACAGGGGGAATGAGCAGTTCTTC.

DNA for the CDR3: TGTGCCACCAGTCGCGGGAGGTCCTACGAGCAGTACTTC. It yields the protein CATSRGRSYEQYF. This chain links TRBV15 with TRBJ2-7, with TRBD2 identical over 8 bases. This CDR3 region has 13 residues. CDR1 and CDR2 from the germline V gene are LNHNV and YYDKDF (reference sequence). With V trimmed by 6 bases and J by 1 base, 2 bases remained unmatched.

This clonotype was seen a few times. V and J are TRBV20-1 and TRBJ2-1; 11 bases agree with TRBD2. The CDR3 totals 16 residues. Germline lookup yields CDR1 DFQATT and CDR2 SNEGSKA (reference sequence). The V gene end was trimmed by 2 bases and the J gene end by 4 bases; junction bases not matched to a gene: 7. Here the CDR3 DNA reads TGCAGTGCTAGAACACGAGGACTAGCGGGTTACAATGAGCAGTTCTTC. This gives the protein CSARTRGLAGYNEQFF.

A few counts support this clonotype. V is TRBV7-2 and J is TRBJ2-3; D uncertain. The V end lost 5 bases, the J end lost 4 bases, and 7 bases lay between the germline ends. The CDR3 sequence is 12 residues long. CDR1 and CDR2 (germline): SGHTA, FQGNSA. The DNA for the CDR3 is TGTGCCAGCAGCGCTACCTCAGATACGCAGTATTTT. This encodes CASSATSDTQYF.

This clonotype was seen ten or more times. This chain connects TRBV6-1 to TRBJ1-1, with D uncertain. V lost 4 bases, J lost 4 bases, and 7 bases lay in between. The CDR3 runs to 12 residues. Germline CDR1 is MNHNS and CDR2 is SASEGT. This CDR3 is CASSGGPTEAFF. CDR3 DNA: TGTGCCAGCAGTGGAGGTCCCACTGAAGCTTTCTTT.

The gene calls are TRBV5-4 and TRBJ2-3; D is possibly TRBD1 (6 bases). This CDR3 contains 14 residues. Germline V CDR1 and CDR2: SGHNT, YYREEE (reference sequence). Between the trimmed V and J ends, which lost 6 bases and 1 base, there was a span of 12 bases. CDR3 sequence (DNA): TGTGCCAGCAACCCCTGGACAGGCACAGATACGCAGTATTTT. Amino acids: CASNPWTGTDTQYF.

The V gene is TRBV7-3, the J gene TRBJ2-1; no clear D gene. The germline CDR1 and CDR2 sequences are SGHTA and FQGTGA. V dropped 2 bases and J dropped 0 bases, with 8 bases sitting between them. The CDR3 covers 15 residues. The CDR3 DNA reads as TGTGCCAGCAGCTTAGCGGCTAGCTCCTACAATGAGCAGTTCTTC. Protein sequence: CASSLAASSYNEQFF.

The sample holds a few counts of this clonotype. J is TRBJ2-3 and V is TRBV4-2; 14 bases agree with TRBD2. This CDR3 has 20 amino acids. V was pared by 1 base and J by 1 base, with 10 bases of the junction left unmatched. Germline CDR1 LGHNA, CDR2 YNFKEQ. CDR3 sequence: CASSQGTRGGLAGGTDTQYF. The CDR3 DNA reads TGTGCCAGCAGCCAAGGTACACGAGGGGGACTAGCGGGAGGCACAGATACGCAGTATTTT.

This clonotype has at least ten counts. The gene calls are TRBV6-5 and TRBJ2-1; 11 bases match TRBD2. CDR1 and CDR2 (germline): MNHEY, SVGAGI. V dropped 2 bases and J dropped 9; count of bases not matched to a gene: 3. The CDR3 has 14 residues. The CDR3 DNA is TGTGCCAGCAGTTACCCCGGGACTAGCGGTGAGCAGTTCTTC. Its translation is CASSYPGTSGEQFF.

The genes are TRBV20-1 and TRBJ2-1, with D possibly TRBD2 on 7 matching bases. Germline V gives CDR1 DFQATT, CDR2 SNEGSKA (reference sequence). Deletions cut 3 bases from V and 0 bases from J, with 21 bases between. This CDR3 spans 18 amino acids. CDR3 DNA sequence: TGCAGTGCTAGTTTAGGGGGGGGCCCAACCTCCTCCTACAATGAGCAGTTCTTC. Its translation: CSASLGGGPTSSYNEQFF.

This clonotype was seen more than once but under ten times. This chain joins TRBV12-3 or TRBV12-4 and TRBJ2-1; 10 bases match TRBD1. V shed 5 bases and J 4 bases; nucleotides not matched to a gene: 8. The length of the CDR3 is 16 residues. The CDR3 spells CASSPQTGGAYNEQFF. The DNA of the CDR3 is TGTGCCAGCAGTCCCCAGACAGGGGGCGCGTACAATGAGCAGTTCTTC.

This clonotype came up a few times. This chain joins TRBV7-9 and TRBJ2-7, with a weak D call TRBD2 (6 bases). This CDR3 comprises 16 residues. Germline loops: CDR1 SEHNR, CDR2 FQNEAQ (reference sequence). With 6 bases removed from V and 4 bases from J, the gap between germline ends came to 22 bases. CDR3 region: CASSPKSGQEGYEQYF. CDR3 sequence (DNA): TGTGCCAGCAGTCCGAAGTCGGGGCAGGAGGGGTACGAGCAGTACTTC.

This clonotype was observed at least ten times. The rearrangement joins TRBV11-2 to TRBJ1-1, with D tentatively TRBD1 (5 bases). The CDR3 sequence is 15 residues long. The V end was cut by 3 bases, the J end by 2 bases, with 13 bases between. Looked up from germline, CDR1 is SGHAT and CDR2 is FQNNGV. CDR3 protein: CASSFRGQINTEAFF. CDR3 nucleotide sequence: TGTGCCAGCAGCTTTAGGGGTCAGATAAACACTGAAGCTTTCTTT. Full variable domain (outside the CDR3, taken from reference TRBV11-2 and TRBJ1-1): EAGVAQSPRYKIIEKRQSVAFWCNPISGHATLYWYQQILGQGPKLLIQFQNNGVVDDSQLPKDRFSAERLKGVDSTLKIQPAKLEDSAVYLCASSFRGQINTEAFFGQGTRLTVV.

In this sample, this clonotype turned up many times. The CDR3 region has the DNA TGTGCCATTGGGGAGGGGCGAGAGACCCAGTACTTC. Protein sequence: CAIGEGRETQYF. The V call is TRBV10-3, the J call TRBJ2-5, with 7 bases aligning to TRBD2. V dropped 9 bases and J dropped 4; count of bases not matched to a gene: 5. Germline loops: CDR1 ENHRY, CDR2 SYGVKD. The CDR3 loop spans 12 amino acids.